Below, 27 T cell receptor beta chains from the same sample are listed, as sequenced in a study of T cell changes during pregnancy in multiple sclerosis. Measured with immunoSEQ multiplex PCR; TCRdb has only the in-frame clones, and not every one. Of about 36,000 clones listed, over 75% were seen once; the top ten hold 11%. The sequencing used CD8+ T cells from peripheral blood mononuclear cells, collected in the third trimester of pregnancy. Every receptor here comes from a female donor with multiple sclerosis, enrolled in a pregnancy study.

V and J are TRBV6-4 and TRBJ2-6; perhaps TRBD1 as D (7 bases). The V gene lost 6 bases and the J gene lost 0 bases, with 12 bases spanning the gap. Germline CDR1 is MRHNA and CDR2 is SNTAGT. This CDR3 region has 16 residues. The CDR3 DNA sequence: TGTGCCAGCAGCGCGGGACAGAACTCTGGGGCCAACGTCCTGACTTTC. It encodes CASSAGQNSGANVLTF.

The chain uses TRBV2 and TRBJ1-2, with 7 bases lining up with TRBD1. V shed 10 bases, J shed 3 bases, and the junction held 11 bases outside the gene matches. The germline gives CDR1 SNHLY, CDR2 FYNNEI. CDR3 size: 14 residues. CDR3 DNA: TGTGCCACAAATCGACAGGGCGCGGACTATGGCTACACCTTC. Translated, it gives CATNRQGADYGYTF.

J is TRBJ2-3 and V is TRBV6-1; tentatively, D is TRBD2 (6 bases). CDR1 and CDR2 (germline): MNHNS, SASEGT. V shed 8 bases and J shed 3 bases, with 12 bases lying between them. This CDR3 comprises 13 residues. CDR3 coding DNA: TGTGCCAGCGGCGGAGGGGAAACAGATACGCAGTATTTT. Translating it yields CASGGGETDTQYF.

CDR3 region: CASSISGATEAFF. CDR3 nucleotides: TGTGCCAGTAGTATTTCAGGGGCCACTGAAGCTTTCTTT. This sequence joins TRBV19 and TRBJ1-1; tentatively, D is TRBD1 (6 bases). Trimming cost V 3 bases and J 4 bases, with 9 bases left between them. The CDR3 totals 13 residues. Germline CDR1 and CDR2: LNHDA and SQIVND (reference sequence).

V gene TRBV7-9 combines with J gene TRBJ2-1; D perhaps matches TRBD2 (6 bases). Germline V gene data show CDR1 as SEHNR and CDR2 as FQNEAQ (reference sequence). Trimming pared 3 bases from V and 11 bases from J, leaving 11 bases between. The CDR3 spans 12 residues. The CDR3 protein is CASSFGRDKQFF. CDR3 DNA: TGTGCCAGCAGCTTCGGGCGGGATAAGCAGTTCTTC.

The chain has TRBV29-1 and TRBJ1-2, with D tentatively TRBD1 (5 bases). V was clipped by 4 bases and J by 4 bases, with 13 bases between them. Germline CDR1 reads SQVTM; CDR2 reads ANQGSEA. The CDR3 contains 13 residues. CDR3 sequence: CSVGETASYGYTF. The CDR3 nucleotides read TGCAGCGTTGGAGAGACAGCGTCCTATGGCTACACCTTC.

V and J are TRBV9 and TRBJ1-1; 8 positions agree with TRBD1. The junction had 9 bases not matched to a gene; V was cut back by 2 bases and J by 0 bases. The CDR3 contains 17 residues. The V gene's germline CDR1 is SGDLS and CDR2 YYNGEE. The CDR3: CASSVNGQGNLNTEAFF. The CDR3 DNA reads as TGTGCCAGCAGCGTGAACGGACAGGGCAACCTGAACACTGAAGCTTTCTTT. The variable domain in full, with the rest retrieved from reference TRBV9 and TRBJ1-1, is DSGVTQTPKHLITATGQRVTLRCSPRSGDLSVYWYQQSLDQGLQFLIQYYNGEERAKGNILERFSAQQFPDLHSELNLSSLELGDSALYFCASSVNGQGNLNTEAFFGQGTRLTVV.

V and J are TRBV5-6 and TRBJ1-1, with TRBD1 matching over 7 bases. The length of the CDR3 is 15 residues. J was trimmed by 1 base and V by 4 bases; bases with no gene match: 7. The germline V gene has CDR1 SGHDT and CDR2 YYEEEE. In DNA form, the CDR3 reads TGTGCCAGCAGCCTGAGACAGGGTACGAACACTGAAGCTTTCTTT. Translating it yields CASSLRQGTNTEAFF.

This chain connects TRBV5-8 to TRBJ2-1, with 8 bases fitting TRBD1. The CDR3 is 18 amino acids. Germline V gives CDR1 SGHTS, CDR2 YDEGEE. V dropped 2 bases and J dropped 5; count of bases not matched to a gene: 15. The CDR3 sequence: CASSLPPVVDRGHNEQFF. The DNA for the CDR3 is TGTGCCAGCAGCTTACCGCCGGTTGTAGACAGGGGTCACAATGAGCAGTTCTTC.

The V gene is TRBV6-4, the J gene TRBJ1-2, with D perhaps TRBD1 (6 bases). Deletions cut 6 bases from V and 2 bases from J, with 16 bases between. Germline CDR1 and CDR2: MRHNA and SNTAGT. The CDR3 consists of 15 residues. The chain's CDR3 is CASSPRVRGNYGYTF. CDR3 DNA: TGTGCCAGCAGCCCCCGGGTGAGGGGGAACTATGGCTACACCTTC.

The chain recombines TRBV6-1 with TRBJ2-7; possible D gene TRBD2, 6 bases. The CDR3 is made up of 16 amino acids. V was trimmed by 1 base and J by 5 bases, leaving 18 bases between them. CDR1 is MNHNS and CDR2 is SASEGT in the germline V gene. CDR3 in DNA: TGTGCCAGCAGTGAAGGTTGGGGACTGGGGAAGCACGAGCAGTACTTC. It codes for CASSEGWGLGKHEQYF.

CDR3 amino acids: CASLYTGGDEQFF. The CDR3 DNA is TGTGCCAGCCTATATACAGGGGGCGATGAGCAGTTCTTC. This rearrangement joins TRBV25-1 to TRBJ2-1; 9 nucleotides line up with TRBD1. Germline V gene lookup returns CDR1 MGHDK and CDR2 SYGVNS. The CDR3 length is 13 residues. V dropped 8 bases and J dropped 8; count of bases not matched to a gene: 7.

The CDR3 loop is CASSVNRGPYTDTQYF. As DNA, the CDR3 is TGTGCCAGCAGCGTGAACAGGGGGCCCTACACAGATACGCAGTATTTT. This chain joins TRBV9 and TRBJ2-3; TRBD1 matches 9 bases. The CDR3 is 16 residues long. Germline CDR1 SGDLS, CDR2 YYNGEE. The V segment lost 2 bases and the J segment 2 bases; nucleotides outside the gene matches: 6. The complete variable domain, with remaining parts taken from reference TRBV9 and TRBJ2-3, reads DSGVTQTPKHLITATGQRVTLRCSPRSGDLSVYWYQQSLDQGLQFLIQYYNGEERAKGNILERFSAQQFPDLHSELNLSSLELGDSALYFCASSVNRGPYTDTQYFGPGTRLTVL.

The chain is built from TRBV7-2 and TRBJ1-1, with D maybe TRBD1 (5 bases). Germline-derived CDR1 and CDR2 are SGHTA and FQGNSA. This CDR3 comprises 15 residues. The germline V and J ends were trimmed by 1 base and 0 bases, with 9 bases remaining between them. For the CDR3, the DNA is TGTGCCAGCAGCTTAGAACAGGTAGTGAACACTGAAGCTTTCTTT. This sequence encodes CASSLEQVVNTEAFF.

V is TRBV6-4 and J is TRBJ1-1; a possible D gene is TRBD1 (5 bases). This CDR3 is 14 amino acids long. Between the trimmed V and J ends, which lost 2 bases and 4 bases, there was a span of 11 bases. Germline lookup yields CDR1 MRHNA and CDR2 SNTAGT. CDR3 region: CASSDGSGGTEAFF. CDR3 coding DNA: TGTGCCAGCAGTGACGGTTCGGGGGGCACTGAAGCTTTCTTT.

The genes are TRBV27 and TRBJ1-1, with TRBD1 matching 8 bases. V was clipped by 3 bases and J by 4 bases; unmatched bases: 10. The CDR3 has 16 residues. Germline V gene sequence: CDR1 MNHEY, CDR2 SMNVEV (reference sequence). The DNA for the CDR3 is TGTGCCAGCAGTTTGACAGGGGTGGTATATGGCACTGAAGCTTTCTTT. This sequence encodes CASSLTGVVYGTEAFF.

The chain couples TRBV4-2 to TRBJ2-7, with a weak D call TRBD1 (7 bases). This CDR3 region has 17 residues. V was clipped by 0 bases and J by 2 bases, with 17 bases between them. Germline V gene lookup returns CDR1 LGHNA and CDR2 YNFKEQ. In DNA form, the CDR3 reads TGTGCCAGCAGCCAAGATTTTGGCGGGACAGCCGCCTACGAGCAGTACTTC. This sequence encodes CASSQDFGGTAAYEQYF.

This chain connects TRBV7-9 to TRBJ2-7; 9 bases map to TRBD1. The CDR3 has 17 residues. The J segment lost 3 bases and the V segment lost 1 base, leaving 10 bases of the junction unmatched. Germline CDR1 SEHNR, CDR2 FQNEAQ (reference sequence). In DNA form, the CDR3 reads TGTGCCAGCAGCTTAGTCACAGGGGGCCTAGCCGACTACGAGCAGTACTTC. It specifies CASSLVTGGLADYEQYF.

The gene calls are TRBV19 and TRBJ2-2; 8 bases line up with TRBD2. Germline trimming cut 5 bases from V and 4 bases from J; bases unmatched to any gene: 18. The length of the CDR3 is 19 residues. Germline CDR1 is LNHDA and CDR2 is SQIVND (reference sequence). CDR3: CASSPPPWSGSGGTGELFF. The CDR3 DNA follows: TGTGCCAGTAGTCCCCCCCCGTGGAGCGGGAGTGGTGGCACCGGGGAGCTGTTTTTT.

The CDR3 nucleotides are TGCGCCAGCAGCCAAGACCGACTCTATGGCTACACCTTC. As protein: CASSQDRLYGYTF. The chain recombines TRBV4-1 with TRBJ1-2, with unresolved D. The CDR3 is 13 residues long. The germline V and J ends were trimmed by 0 bases and 4 bases, with 6 bases remaining between them. In germline, CDR1 is MGHRA, CDR2 YSYEKL.

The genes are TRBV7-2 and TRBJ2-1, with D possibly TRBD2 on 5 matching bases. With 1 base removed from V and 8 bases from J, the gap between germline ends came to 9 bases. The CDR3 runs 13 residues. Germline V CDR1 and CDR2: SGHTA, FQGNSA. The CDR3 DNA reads TGTGCCAGCAGCTTAGAATTGCGGGATGAGCAGTTCTTC. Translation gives CASSLELRDEQFF.

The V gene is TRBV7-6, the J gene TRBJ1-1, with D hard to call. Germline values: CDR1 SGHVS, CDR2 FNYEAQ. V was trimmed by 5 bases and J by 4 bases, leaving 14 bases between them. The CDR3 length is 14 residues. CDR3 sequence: CASSPEPYSTEAFF. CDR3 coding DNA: TGTGCCAGCAGCCCGGAGCCTTATTCCACTGAAGCTTTCTTT.

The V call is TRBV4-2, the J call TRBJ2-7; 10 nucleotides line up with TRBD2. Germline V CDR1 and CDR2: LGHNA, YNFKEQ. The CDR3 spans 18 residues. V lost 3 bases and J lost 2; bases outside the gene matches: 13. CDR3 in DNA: TGTGCCAGCAGCCATGGCTACCTCGGGACTAGCGCAACCTACGAGCAGTACTTC. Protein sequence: CASSHGYLGTSATYEQYF.

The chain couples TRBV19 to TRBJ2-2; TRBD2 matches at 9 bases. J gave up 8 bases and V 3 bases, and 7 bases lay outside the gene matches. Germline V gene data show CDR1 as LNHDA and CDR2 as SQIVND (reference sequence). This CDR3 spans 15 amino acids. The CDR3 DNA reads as TGTGCCAGTAGTATTTCAGCGGGGGGTTGGGGGGAGCTGTTTTTT. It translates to CASSISAGGWGELFF.

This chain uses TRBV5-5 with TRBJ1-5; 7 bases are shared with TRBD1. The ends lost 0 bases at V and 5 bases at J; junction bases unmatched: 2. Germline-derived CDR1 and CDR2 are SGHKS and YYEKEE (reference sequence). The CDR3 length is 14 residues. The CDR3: CASSLAQGDQPQHF. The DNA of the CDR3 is TGTGCCAGCAGCTTGGCCCAGGGGGATCAGCCCCAGCATTTT.

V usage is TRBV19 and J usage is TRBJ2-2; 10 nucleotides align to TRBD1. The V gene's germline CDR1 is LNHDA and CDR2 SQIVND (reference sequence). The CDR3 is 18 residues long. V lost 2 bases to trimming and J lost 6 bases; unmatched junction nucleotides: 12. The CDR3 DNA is TGTGCCAGTAGTATAAGGACAGGGGGTTTAAACAAGGCCGGGGAGCTGTTTTTT. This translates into CASSIRTGGLNKAGELFF.

Written as DNA, the CDR3 is TGTGCCAGCAGTGTTACTCCTAGCGGGAGGGAGACCCAGTACTTC. Translating it yields CASSVTPSGRETQYF. The chain couples TRBV2 to TRBJ2-5; 11 bases are shared with TRBD2. The CDR3 contains 15 residues. Looked up from germline, CDR1 is SNHLY and CDR2 is FYNNEI. The junction had 6 bases not matched to a gene; V was cut back by 4 bases and J by 5 bases.